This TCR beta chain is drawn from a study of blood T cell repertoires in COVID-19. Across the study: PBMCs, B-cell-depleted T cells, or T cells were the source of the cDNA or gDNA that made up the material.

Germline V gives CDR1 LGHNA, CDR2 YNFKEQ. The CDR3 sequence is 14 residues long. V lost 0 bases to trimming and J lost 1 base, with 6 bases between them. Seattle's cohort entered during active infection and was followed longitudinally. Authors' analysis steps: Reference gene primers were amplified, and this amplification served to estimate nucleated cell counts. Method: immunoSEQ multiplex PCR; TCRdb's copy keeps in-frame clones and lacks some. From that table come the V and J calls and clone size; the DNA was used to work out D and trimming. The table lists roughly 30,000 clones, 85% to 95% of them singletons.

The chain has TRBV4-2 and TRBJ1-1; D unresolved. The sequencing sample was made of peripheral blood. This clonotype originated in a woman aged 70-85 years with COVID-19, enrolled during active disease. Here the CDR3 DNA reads TGTGCCAGCAGCCAAGATCTCAGGAACACTGAAGCTTTCTTT. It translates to CASSQDLRNTEAFF.